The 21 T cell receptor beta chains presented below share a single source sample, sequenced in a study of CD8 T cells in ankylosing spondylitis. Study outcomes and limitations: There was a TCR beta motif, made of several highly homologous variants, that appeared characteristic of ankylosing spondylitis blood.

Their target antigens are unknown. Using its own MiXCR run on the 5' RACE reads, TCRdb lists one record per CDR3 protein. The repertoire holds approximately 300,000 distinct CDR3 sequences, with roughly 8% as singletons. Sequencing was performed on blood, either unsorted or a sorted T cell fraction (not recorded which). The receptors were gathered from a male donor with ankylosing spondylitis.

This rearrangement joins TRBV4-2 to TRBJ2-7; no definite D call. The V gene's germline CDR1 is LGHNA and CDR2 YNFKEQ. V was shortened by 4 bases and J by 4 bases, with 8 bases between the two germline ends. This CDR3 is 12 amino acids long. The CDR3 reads CASSRWGYEQYF. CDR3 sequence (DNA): TGTGCCAGCAGCCGGTGGGGTTACGAGCAGTACTTC.

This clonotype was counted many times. DNA for the CDR3: TGTGCCATCAGTGGATTCGGGACAGGGGCCTACGAGCAGTACTTC. It is translated as CAISGFGTGAYEQYF. The chain uses TRBV10-3 and TRBJ2-7, with TRBD1 matching over 10 bases. The ends lost 4 bases at V and 2 bases at J; junction bases unmatched: 5. Per germline, CDR1 ENHRY and CDR2 SYGVKD. The CDR3 contains 15 residues.

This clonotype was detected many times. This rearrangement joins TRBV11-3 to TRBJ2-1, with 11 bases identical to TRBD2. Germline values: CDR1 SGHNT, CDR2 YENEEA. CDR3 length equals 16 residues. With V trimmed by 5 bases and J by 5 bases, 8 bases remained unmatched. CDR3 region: CASSDRLAGPNNEQFF. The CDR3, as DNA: TGTGCCAGCAGCGACAGACTAGCGGGGCCGAACAATGAGCAGTTCTTC.

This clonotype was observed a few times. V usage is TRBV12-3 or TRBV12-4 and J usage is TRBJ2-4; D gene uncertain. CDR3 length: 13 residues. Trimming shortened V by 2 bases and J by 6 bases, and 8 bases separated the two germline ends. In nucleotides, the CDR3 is TGTGCCAGCAGTTTAAATTCAGGAAACATTCAGTACTTC. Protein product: CASSLNSGNIQYF.

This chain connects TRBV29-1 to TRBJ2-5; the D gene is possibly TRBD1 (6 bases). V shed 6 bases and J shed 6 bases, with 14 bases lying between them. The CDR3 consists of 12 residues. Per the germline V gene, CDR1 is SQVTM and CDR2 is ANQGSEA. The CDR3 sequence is CSVDPRDKTQYF. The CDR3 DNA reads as TGCAGCGTGGATCCTAGGGACAAGACCCAGTACTTC.

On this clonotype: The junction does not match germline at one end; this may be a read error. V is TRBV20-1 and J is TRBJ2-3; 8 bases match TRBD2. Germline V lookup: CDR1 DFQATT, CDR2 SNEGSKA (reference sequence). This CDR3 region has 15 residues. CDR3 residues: CCARTSSTSTDTQYF. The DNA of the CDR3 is TGCTGTGCTAGGACTAGCAGCACTAGCACAGATACGCAGTATTTT.

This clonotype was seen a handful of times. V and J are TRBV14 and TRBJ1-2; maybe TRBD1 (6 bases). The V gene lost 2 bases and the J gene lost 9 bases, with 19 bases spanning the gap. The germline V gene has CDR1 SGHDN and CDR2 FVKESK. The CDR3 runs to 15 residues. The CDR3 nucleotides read TGTGCCAGCAGCCAACGTACAGGGACGGGTTGGAGCTACACCTTC. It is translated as CASSQRTGTGWSYTF. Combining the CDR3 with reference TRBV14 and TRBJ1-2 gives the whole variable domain EAGVTQFPSHSVIEKGQTVTLRCDPISGHDNLYWYRRVMGKEIKFLLHFVKESKQDESGMPNNRFLAERTGGTYSTLKVQPAELEDSGVYFCASSQRTGTGWSYTFGSGTRLTVV.

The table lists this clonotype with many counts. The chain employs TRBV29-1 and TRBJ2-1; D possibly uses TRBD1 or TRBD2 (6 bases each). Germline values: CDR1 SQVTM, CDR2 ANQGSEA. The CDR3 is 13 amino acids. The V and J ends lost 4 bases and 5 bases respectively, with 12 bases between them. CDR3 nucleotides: TGCAGCGTTGGAGGAGGGGGACACAATGAGCAGTTCTTC. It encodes CSVGGGGHNEQFF.

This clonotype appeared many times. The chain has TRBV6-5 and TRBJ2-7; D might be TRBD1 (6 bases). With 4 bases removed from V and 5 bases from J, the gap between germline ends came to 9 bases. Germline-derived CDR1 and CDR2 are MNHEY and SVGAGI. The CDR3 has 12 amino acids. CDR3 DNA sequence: TGTGCCAGCAGTTTTGGGGGCGACGAGCAGTACTTC. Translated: CASSFGGDEQYF.

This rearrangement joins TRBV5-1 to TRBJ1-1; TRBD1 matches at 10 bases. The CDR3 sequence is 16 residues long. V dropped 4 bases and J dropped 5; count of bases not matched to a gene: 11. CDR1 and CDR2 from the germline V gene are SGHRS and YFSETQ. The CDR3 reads CASSPGQGVLRTEAFF. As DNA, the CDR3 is TGCGCCAGCAGCCCAGGACAGGGGGTGTTACGGACTGAAGCTTTCTTT.

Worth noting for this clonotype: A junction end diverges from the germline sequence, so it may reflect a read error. CDR3 sequence (DNA): TGTGCCAGCAGCCCTCTAGGGGGACTAAACAGGCACTTC. Its protein product is CASSPLGGLNRHF. The chain joins TRBV7-8 to TRBJ2-5; tentative D call: TRBD2 (7 bases). Germline CDR1 and CDR2: SGHVS and FQNEAQ. This CDR3 has 13 amino acids.

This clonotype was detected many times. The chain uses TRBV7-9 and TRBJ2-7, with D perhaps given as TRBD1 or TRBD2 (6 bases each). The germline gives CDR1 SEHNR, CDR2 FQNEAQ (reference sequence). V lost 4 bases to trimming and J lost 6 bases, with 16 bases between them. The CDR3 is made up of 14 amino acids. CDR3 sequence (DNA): TGTGCCAGCAGCTCCCAAGGGGGGCCGGGCGAGCAGTACTTC. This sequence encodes CASSSQGGPGEQYF.

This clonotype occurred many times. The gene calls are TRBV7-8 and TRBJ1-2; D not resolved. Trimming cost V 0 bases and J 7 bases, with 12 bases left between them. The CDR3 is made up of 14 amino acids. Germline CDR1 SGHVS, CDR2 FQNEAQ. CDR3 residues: CASSLAVAAAGYTF. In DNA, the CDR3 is TGTGCCAGCAGCTTAGCCGTAGCCGCTGCTGGCTACACCTTC.

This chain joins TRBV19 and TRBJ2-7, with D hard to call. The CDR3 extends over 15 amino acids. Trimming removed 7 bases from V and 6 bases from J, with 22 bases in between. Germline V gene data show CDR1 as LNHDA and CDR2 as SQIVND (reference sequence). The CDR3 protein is CASTRAGSGKGEQYF. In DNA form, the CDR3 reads TGTGCCAGTACCCGCGCCGGCAGTGGGAAAGGCGAGCAGTACTTC. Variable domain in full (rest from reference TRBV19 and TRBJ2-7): DGGITQSPKYLFRKEGQNVTLSCEQNLNHDAMYWYRQDPGQGLRLIYYSQIVNDFQKGDIAEGYSVSREKKESFPLTVTSAQKNPTAFYLCASTRAGSGKGEQYFGPGTRLTVT.

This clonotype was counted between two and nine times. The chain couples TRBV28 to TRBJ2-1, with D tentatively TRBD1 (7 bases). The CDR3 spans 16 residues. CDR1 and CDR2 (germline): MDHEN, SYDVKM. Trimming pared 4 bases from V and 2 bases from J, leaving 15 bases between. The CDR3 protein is CASSSWRGQPYNEQFF. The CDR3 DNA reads TGTGCCAGCAGTTCCTGGAGGGGGCAGCCCTACAATGAGCAGTTCTTC.

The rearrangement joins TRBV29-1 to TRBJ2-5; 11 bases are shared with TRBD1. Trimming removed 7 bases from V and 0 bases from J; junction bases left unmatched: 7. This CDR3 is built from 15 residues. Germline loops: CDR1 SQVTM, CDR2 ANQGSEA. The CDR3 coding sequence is TGCAGCGCGGACGGGACAGGGGGTTACCAAGAGACCCAGTACTTC. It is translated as CSADGTGGYQETQYF.

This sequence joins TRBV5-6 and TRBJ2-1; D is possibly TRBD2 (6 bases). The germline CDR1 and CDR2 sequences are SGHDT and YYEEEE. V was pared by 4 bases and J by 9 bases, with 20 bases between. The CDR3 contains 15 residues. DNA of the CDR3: TGTGCCAGCAGCAGCGTATTCAGGGCCGGGGGTGAGCAGTTCTTC. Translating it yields CASSSVFRAGGEQFF. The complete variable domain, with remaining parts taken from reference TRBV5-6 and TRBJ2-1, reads DAGVTQSPTHLIKTRGQQVTLRCSPKSGHDTVSWYQQALGQGPQFIFQYYEEEERQRGNFPDRFSGHQFPNYSSELNVNALLLGDSALYLCASSSVFRAGGEQFFGPGTRLTVL.

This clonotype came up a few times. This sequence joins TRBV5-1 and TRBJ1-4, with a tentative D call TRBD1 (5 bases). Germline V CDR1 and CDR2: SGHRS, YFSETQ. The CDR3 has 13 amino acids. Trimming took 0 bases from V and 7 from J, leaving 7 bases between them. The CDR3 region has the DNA TGCGCCAGCAGCTTGGAGGACACTGAAAAACTGTTTTTT. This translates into CASSLEDTEKLFF.

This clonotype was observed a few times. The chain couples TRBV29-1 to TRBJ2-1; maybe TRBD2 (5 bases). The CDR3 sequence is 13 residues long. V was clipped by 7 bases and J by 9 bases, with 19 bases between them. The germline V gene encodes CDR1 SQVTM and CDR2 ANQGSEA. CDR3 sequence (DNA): TGCAGCGCCGTTCCTAATGCGGGCCTTGAGCAGTTCTTC. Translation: CSAVPNAGLEQFF.

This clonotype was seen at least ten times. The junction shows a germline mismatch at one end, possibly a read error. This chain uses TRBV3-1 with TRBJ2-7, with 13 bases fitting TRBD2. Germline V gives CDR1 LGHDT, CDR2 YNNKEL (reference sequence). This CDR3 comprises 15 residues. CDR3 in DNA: TGCGCCAGCAGCTTGGGACTAGCGGGAAGTTACGAGCAGTACTTC. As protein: CASSLGLAGSYEQYF.

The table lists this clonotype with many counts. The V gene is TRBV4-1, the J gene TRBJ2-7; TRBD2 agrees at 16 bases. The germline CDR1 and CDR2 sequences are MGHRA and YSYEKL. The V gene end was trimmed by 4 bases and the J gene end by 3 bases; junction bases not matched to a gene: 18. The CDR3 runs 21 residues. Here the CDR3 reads CASSRGLMAGTSGRVIYEQYF. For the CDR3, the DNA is TGCGCCAGCAGCCGAGGATTGATGGCAGGGACTAGCGGGAGGGTCATCTACGAGCAGTACTTC.